Below, 25 T cell receptor beta chains from the same sample are listed, as sequenced in a study of PD-1 blockade in classical Hodgkin lymphoma. The data were produced by immunoSEQ multiplex PCR, yet TCRdb's version contains in-frame clones alone and is incomplete. This table holds about 43,000 clones, approximately 70% found once. With no exception, relapse followed autologous stem cell transplantation in all patients, and brentuximab vedotin exposure varied. The sequenced sample was peripheral blood mononuclear cells (PBMCs), obtained before the second cycle of nivolumab. All receptors derive from a human donor with classical Hodgkin lymphoma.

This chain uses TRBV6-4 with TRBJ2-3; D uncertain. V was clipped by 1 base and J by 2 bases, with 10 bases between them. The CDR3 sequence is 15 residues long. CDR1 and CDR2 (germline): MRHNA, SNTAGT. The chain's CDR3 is CASSDYPTTTDTQYF. In DNA, the CDR3 is TGTGCCAGCAGTGACTATCCCACGACCACAGATACGCAGTATTTT.

This chain connects TRBV7-3 to TRBJ1-1, with D perhaps TRBD1 (6 bases). The germline V and J ends were trimmed by 0 bases and 8 bases, with 10 bases remaining between them. Germline CDR1 is SGHTA and CDR2 is FQGTGA. The CDR3 covers 13 residues. The CDR3 nucleotides are TGTGCCAGCAGCTTAACTCCCGGGACAGAAGCTTTCTTT. It encodes CASSLTPGTEAFF. Using reference TRBV7-3 and TRBJ1-1 for the parts outside the CDR3, the full variable domain is GAGVSQTPSNKVTEKGKYVELRCDPISGHTALYWYRQSLGQGPEFLIYFQGTGAADDSGLPNDRFFAVRPEGSVSTLKIQRTERGDSAVYLCASSLTPGTEAFFGQGTRLTVV.

This clone has only a few counts. The V call is TRBV7-2, the J call TRBJ1-1; no clear D. V dropped 5 bases and J dropped 0 bases, with 13 bases sitting between them. The CDR3 contains 15 residues. Germline V gene lookup returns CDR1 SGHTA and CDR2 FQGNSA. The CDR3 reads CASSRESLMNTEAFF. CDR3 DNA: TGTGCCAGCAGCCGGGAATCGCTAATGAACACTGAAGCTTTCTTT.

This chain links TRBV10-2 with TRBJ1-3; 7 bases line up with TRBD1. The CDR3 is 14 residues long. The V segment lost 10 bases and the J segment 2 bases; nucleotides outside the gene matches: 8. CDR1 and CDR2 from the germline V gene are WSHSY and SAAADI. The CDR3 DNA follows: TGCGCCACCGAGGGGGCTAGCACTGGAAACACCATATATTTT. Amino acids: CATEGASTGNTIYF.

The chain combines TRBV18 with TRBJ2-3, with D unclear. The CDR3 extends over 14 amino acids. V was shortened by 3 bases and J by 0 bases, with 7 bases between the two germline ends. Germline V gene lookup returns CDR1 KGHSH and CDR2 LQKENI. The CDR3 DNA follows: TGTGCCAGCTCACCCCTAGGTAGCACAGATACGCAGTATTTT. Its translation: CASSPLGSTDTQYF.

The chain employs TRBV9 and TRBJ1-4; the D gene is possibly TRBD1 (5 bases). There are 15 residues in the CDR3. Germline values: CDR1 SGDLS, CDR2 YYNGEE. The germline V and J ends were trimmed by 0 bases and 8 bases, with 14 bases remaining between them. CDR3 protein: CASSVGGGRAEKLFF. CDR3 coding DNA: TGTGCCAGCAGCGTAGGCGGAGGCAGGGCGGAAAAACTGTTTTTT.

This clone has only a few counts. The gene calls are TRBV7-9 and TRBJ2-7; D not certain. Germline loops: CDR1 SEHNR, CDR2 FQNEAQ (reference sequence). CDR3 length equals 15 residues. Between the trimmed V and J ends, which lost 7 bases and 2 bases, there was a span of 18 bases. The CDR3 loop reads CASTSLGSAAYEQYF. The CDR3 DNA reads as TGTGCCAGCACCTCTCTGGGGTCGGCGGCCTACGAGCAGTACTTC.

The chain joins TRBV4-2 to TRBJ2-3; the match to TRBD2 covers 8 bases. The germline V gene has CDR1 LGHNA and CDR2 YNFKEQ. V was pared by 0 bases and J by 3 bases, with 17 bases of the junction left unmatched. CDR3 length equals 20 residues. CDR3 sequence: CASSQESQAGEVFGTDTQYF. For the CDR3, the DNA is TGTGCCAGCAGCCAAGAAAGCCAAGCGGGAGAAGTTTTTGGTACAGATACGCAGTATTTT.

J is TRBJ2-5 and V is TRBV27; D unresolved. The CDR3 is made up of 15 amino acids. Germline CDR1 is MNHEY and CDR2 is SMNVEV (reference sequence). The V gene lost 4 bases and the J gene lost 2 bases, with 14 bases spanning the gap. CDR3 amino acids: CASSSLGATQETQYF. CDR3 bases: TGTGCCAGCAGTTCCCTGGGCGCGACGCAAGAGACCCAGTACTTC.

This clone is medium-sized by share. The rearrangement joins TRBV7-9 to TRBJ2-7; perhaps TRBD2 as D (6 bases). CDR1 SEHNR and CDR2 FQNEAQ come from the germline V gene (reference sequence). V was shortened by 4 bases and J by 5 bases, with 18 bases between the two germline ends. The CDR3 is 15 residues long. The CDR3 sequence: CASSSSWTSGDEQYF. The CDR3 DNA reads TGTGCCAGCAGCTCCTCGTGGACCTCGGGAGACGAGCAGTACTTC. The variable domain in full, completed from reference TRBV7-9 and TRBJ2-7, reads DTGVSQNPRHKITKRGQNVTFRCDPISEHNRLYWYRQTLGQGPEFLTYFQNEAQLEKSRLLSDRFSAERPKGSFSTLEIQRTEQGDSAMYLCASSSSWTSGDEQYFGPGTRLTVT.

The chain recombines TRBV6-6 with TRBJ2-1; D gene uncertain. V lost 5 bases and J lost 0, with 11 bases in between. Germline CDR1 is MNHNY and CDR2 is SVGAGI (reference sequence). This CDR3 has 15 amino acids. The CDR3 spells CASSPSRSSYNEQFF. CDR3 bases: TGTGCCAGCAGTCCCTCTCGGAGCTCCTACAATGAGCAGTTCTTC.

This clone is a singleton in its sample. The rearrangement links TRBV4-3 to TRBJ2-7; D call uncertain. V lost 0 bases, J lost 3 bases, and 6 bases lay in between. Per the germline V gene, CDR1 is LGHNA and CDR2 is YSLEER. The CDR3 totals 13 residues. The CDR3 reads CASSQDSSYEQYF. DNA for the CDR3: TGCGCCAGCAGCCAAGATTCGAGCTACGAGCAGTACTTC.

The rearrangement uses TRBV6-6 and TRBJ1-5; 8 bases agree with TRBD1. This CDR3 has 14 residues. Trimming at V came to 5 bases and at J to 2 bases, leaving 2 bases not matched to a gene. CDR1 is MNHNY and CDR2 is SVGAGI in the germline V gene (reference sequence). For the CDR3, the DNA is TGTGCCAGCAGTGAGGACAGGGGCAATCAGCCCCAGCATTTT. This gives the protein CASSEDRGNQPQHF.

This chain joins TRBV7-3 and TRBJ2-5; no firm D call. The CDR3 contains 12 residues. CDR1 SGHTA and CDR2 FQGTGA come from the germline V gene. V lost 2 bases, J lost 5 bases, and 6 bases lay in between. The CDR3 sequence: CASSLEDETQYF. The CDR3 coding sequence is TGTGCCAGCAGCTTAGAGGATGAGACCCAGTACTTC.

This chain links TRBV5-1 with TRBJ2-1; TRBD2 aligns across 7 bases. J lost 10 bases, V lost 2 bases, and 9 bases had no gene match. The CDR3 length is 14 residues. CDR1 SGHRS and CDR2 YFSETQ come from the germline V gene. The CDR3 here is CASSLKTQGGEQFF. The CDR3 region has the DNA TGCGCCAGCAGCTTAAAGACCCAGGGAGGGGAGCAGTTCTTC.

The V call is TRBV7-8, the J call TRBJ2-1, with TRBD2 matching 9 bases. V lost 5 bases, J lost 10 bases, and 15 bases stayed unmatched. The V gene's germline CDR1 is SGHVS and CDR2 FQNEAQ. This CDR3 region has 16 residues. Here the CDR3 reads CASSQLPAGGHAEQFF. The CDR3 bases are TGTGCCAGCAGCCAACTGCCAGCGGGAGGTCACGCCGAGCAGTTCTTC.

The chain is built from TRBV7-3 and TRBJ2-5; unclear D gene. Trimming left V 4 bases short and J 3 bases short, with 12 bases between. The CDR3 runs to 14 residues. The germline CDR1 and CDR2 sequences are SGHTA and FQGTGA. CDR3 bases: TGTGCCAGCAGCTCGCTAGAAGGAGAAGAGACCCAGTACTTC. Amino acid sequence: CASSSLEGEETQYF. The full variable domain, rest sourced from reference TRBV7-3 and TRBJ2-5, is GAGVSQTPSNKVTEKGKYVELRCDPISGHTALYWYRQSLGQGPEFLIYFQGTGAADDSGLPNDRFFAVRPEGSVSTLKIQRTERGDSAVYLCASSSLEGEETQYFGPGTRLLVL.

The table lists this clone with a few counts. The sample contains more than one DNA sequence encoding this CDR3. The chain joins TRBV5-1 to TRBJ1-1; D remains unclear. The CDR3 runs to 13 residues. The germline V gene has CDR1 SGHRS and CDR2 YFSETQ. The V end was cut by 0 bases, the J end by 1 base, with 4 bases between. This CDR3 reads CASSLAANTEAFF. CDR3 nucleotides: TGCGCCAGCAGCTTGGCTGCGAACACTGAAGCTTTCTTT.

The chain has TRBV30 and TRBJ1-1; 7 bases are a match to TRBD1. Trimming cost V 2 bases and J 6 bases; bases outside gene matches: 3. This CDR3 has 12 residues. The germline gives CDR1 GTSNPN, CDR2 SVGIG (reference sequence). The CDR3 DNA sequence: TGTGCCTGGAGTCCTGGGACAGCTGAAGCTTTCTTT. This translates into CAWSPGTAEAFF.

A few counts support this clone. The chain is built from TRBV4-2 and TRBJ1-2, with 8 bases matching TRBD1. The germline V gene has CDR1 LGHNA and CDR2 YNFKEQ. The CDR3 length is 16 residues. Germline trimming cut 2 bases from V and 1 base from J; bases unmatched to any gene: 6. The CDR3 loop reads CASSQLQGAGNYGYTF. CDR3 in DNA: TGTGCCAGCAGCCAATTGCAGGGGGCGGGTAACTATGGCTACACCTTC.

The chain links TRBV11-3 to TRBJ2-5; a possible D gene is TRBD2 (5 bases). V lost 4 bases, J lost 1 base, and 7 bases lay in between. CDR3 length: 13 amino acids. The germline gives CDR1 SGHNT, CDR2 YENEEA. The CDR3 nucleotides read TGTGCCAGCAGCTGGACTGGCCAAGAGACCCAGTACTTC. Its protein is CASSWTGQETQYF.

CDR3 region: CASIRGYTF. In DNA form, the CDR3 reads TGTGCCAGCATCCGTGGCTACACCTTC. The J gene is TRBJ1-2, the V gene TRBV27, with D unresolved. V was trimmed by 7 bases and J by 7 bases, leaving 4 bases between them. Per germline, CDR1 MNHEY and CDR2 SMNVEV (reference sequence). CDR3 size: 9 residues.

The chain joins TRBV7-2 to TRBJ1-6, with unresolved D. Germline assignment: CDR1 SGHTA and CDR2 FQGNSA. The CDR3 runs to 13 residues. V shed 1 base and J shed 7 bases, with 5 bases lying between them. The CDR3 nucleotides are TGTGCCAGCAGCTTAGATGCCAATTCACCCCTCCACTTT. Protein product: CASSLDANSPLHF.

The chain combines TRBV27 with TRBJ1-1; 7 bases fit TRBD1. Germline CDR1 reads MNHEY; CDR2 reads SMNVEV (reference sequence). The CDR3 has 15 residues. The V gene end was trimmed by 4 bases and the J gene end by 1 base; junction bases not matched to a gene: 6. The CDR3 sequence is CASSSFHRGNTEAFF. Here the CDR3 DNA reads TGTGCCAGCAGTTCATTCCACAGGGGGAACACTGAAGCTTTCTTT.

Only a few counts were recorded for this clone. J is TRBJ1-1 and V is TRBV9; no clear D gene. Looked up from germline, CDR1 is SGDLS and CDR2 is YYNGEE. CDR3 size: 13 residues. V lost 0 bases and J 0 bases, leaving 3 bases between the germline ends. CDR3 nucleotides: TGTGCCAGCAGCGTAGGGATGAACACTGAAGCTTTCTTT. Amino acid sequence: CASSVGMNTEAFF.